These 21 T cell receptor beta chains share one sample of origin, sequenced in a study of blood T cell repertoires in COVID-19. The method was immunoSEQ multiplex PCR; TCRdb's version includes in-frame clones alone and lacks a portion of them. The sample shows fewer than 35,000 clones, 91% of them seen only once. Specimen: peripheral blood. These TCRs come from a human donor with active COVID-19. The donor label of this sample is uncertain.

V gene TRBV27 combines with J gene TRBJ1-2, with D perhaps matching TRBD1 (5 bases). V was pared by 2 bases and J by 4 bases, with 17 bases between. The germline CDR1 and CDR2 sequences are MNHEY and SMNVEV (reference sequence). This CDR3 has 16 amino acids. CDR3 residues: CASSLIPLGGGYGYTF. The CDR3 coding sequence is TGTGCCAGCAGTTTAATTCCCCTGGGCGGGGGCTATGGCTACACCTTC.

The chain joins TRBV6-5 to TRBJ2-7; 9 bases fit TRBD1. From germline, CDR1 is MNHEY and CDR2 SVGAGI. After removal of 4 bases from V and 4 bases from J, the junction contained 5 bases not matched to a gene. The CDR3 totals 14 residues. The CDR3 DNA reads as TGTGCCAGCAGTTTGGTGACAGGGGGTTACGAGCAGTACTTC. This codes for CASSLVTGGYEQYF.

This chain links TRBV10-2 with TRBJ2-7; a possible D gene is TRBD1 (5 bases). V was trimmed by 9 bases and J by 0 bases, leaving 18 bases between them. This CDR3 comprises 15 residues. Germline V CDR1 and CDR2: WSHSY, SAAADI. Written as DNA, the CDR3 is TGCGCCAGTCATGCGGCGCAGGGAAACTCCTACGAGCAGTACTTC. Translating it yields CASHAAQGNSYEQYF.

V gene TRBV6-2 or TRBV6-3 combines with J gene TRBJ2-7; TRBD2 agrees at 8 bases. Germline V gene sequence: CDR1 MNHEY, CDR2 SVGEGT. The CDR3 spans 14 residues. V trimming: 5 bases; J trimming: 9 bases; junction bases outside the gene matches: 12. In nucleotides, the CDR3 is TGTGCCAGCAGTCTGACTAGCGCCCTTAGGGGGCAGTACTTC. Translated, it gives CASSLTSALRGQYF.

This clone has a handful of counts. The chain has TRBV9 and TRBJ2-2; 7 positions match TRBD1. From germline, CDR1 is SGDLS and CDR2 YYNGEE. The CDR3 has 14 residues. Trimming took 2 bases from V and 3 from J; bases not matched to a gene: 1. CDR3 loop: CASSVGTDTGELFF. Here the CDR3 DNA reads TGTGCCAGCAGCGTGGGGACAGACACCGGGGAGCTGTTTTTT. The full variable domain, with the rest looked up from reference TRBV9 and TRBJ2-2, is DSGVTQTPKHLITATGQRVTLRCSPRSGDLSVYWYQQSLDQGLQFLIQYYNGEERAKGNILERFSAQQFPDLHSELNLSSLELGDSALYFCASSVGTDTGELFFGEGSRLTVL.

In its sample, this clone was seen once. V gene TRBV29-1 combines with J gene TRBJ1-1; TRBD1 is a possible D gene (5 bases). The CDR3 covers 10 residues. CDR1 is SQVTM, CDR2 ANQGSEA, per germline. The ends were cut back, 4 bases at V and 10 bases at J, with 10 bases in the middle. CDR3 coding DNA: TGCAGCGTTGTAGAGGGGCGAGCTTTCTTT. Its protein product is CSVVEGRAFF.

This chain connects TRBV2 to TRBJ2-2, with TRBD2 identical over 7 bases. The CDR3 has 15 amino acids. V lost 3 bases and J lost 0; bases outside the gene matches: 1. Germline assignment: CDR1 SNHLY and CDR2 FYNNEI. CDR3 in DNA: TGTGCCAGCAGTGAGGGAGGGGCGAACACCGGGGAGCTGTTTTTT. It is translated as CASSEGGANTGELFF.

As for this clone: A junction boundary mismatches the germline segment, possibly from a read error. The rearrangement links TRBV7-6 to TRBJ2-3; 11 bases align to TRBD2. In germline, CDR1 is SGHVS, CDR2 FNYEAQ. The CDR3 spans 16 residues. The DNA of the CDR3 is TGTGCCAGCACCTTAGCGGCTAGCGGGAGGAAAGATACGCAGTATTTT. It encodes CASTLAASGRKDTQYF.

The rearrangement links TRBV6-1 to TRBJ2-7; D perhaps matches TRBD1 (6 bases). Germline-derived CDR1 and CDR2 are MNHNS and SASEGT. CDR3 length equals 14 residues. Trimming pared 1 base from V and 5 bases from J, leaving 12 bases between. CDR3 nucleotide sequence: TGTGCCAGCAGTGAAGGTTTCAGGGGTCACGAGCAGTACTTC. Its protein product is CASSEGFRGHEQYF.

The rearrangement uses TRBV5-6 and TRBJ2-1; D is perhaps TRBD1 (5 bases). CDR3 size: 14 residues. Germline-derived CDR1 and CDR2 are SGHDT and YYEEEE. The germline V and J ends were trimmed by 0 bases and 15 bases, with 19 bases remaining between them. The CDR3 DNA is TGTGCCAGCAGCTTGGAGGGCAGGGTTACGGTTGCGTTCTTC. It encodes CASSLEGRVTVAFF.

This clone was seen a handful of times. The chain uses TRBV28 and TRBJ1-6; D might be TRBD1 (6 bases). The CDR3 loop spans 15 amino acids. The V gene's germline CDR1 is MDHEN and CDR2 SYDVKM. With 5 bases removed from V and 5 bases from J, the gap between germline ends came to 13 bases. The CDR3 protein is CASSRAQGNNSPLHF. The CDR3 region has the DNA TGTGCCAGCAGTCGAGCACAGGGTAATAATTCACCCCTCCACTTT. The variable domain in full, with the rest retrieved from reference TRBV28 and TRBJ1-6, is DVKVTQSSRYLVKRTGEKVFLECVQDMDHENMFWYRQDPGLGLRLIYFSYDVKMKEKGDIPEGYSVSREKKERFSLILESASTNQTSMYLCASSRAQGNNSPLHFGNGTRLTVT.

The chain couples TRBV11-2 to TRBJ1-1; 9 bases align to TRBD1. The V gene end was trimmed by 4 bases and the J gene end by 1 base; junction bases not matched to a gene: 1. Per germline, CDR1 SGHAT and CDR2 FQNNGV. CDR3 length equals 14 residues. In nucleotides, the CDR3 is TGTGCCAGCAGCTCACAGGGGGCGAACACTGAAGCTTTCTTT. This translates into CASSSQGANTEAFF. Variable domain in full (rest from reference TRBV11-2 and TRBJ1-1): EAGVAQSPRYKIIEKRQSVAFWCNPISGHATLYWYQQILGQGPKLLIQFQNNGVVDDSQLPKDRFSAERLKGVDSTLKIQPAKLEDSAVYLCASSSQGANTEAFFGQGTRLTVV.

This sequence joins TRBV3-1 (or the pseudogene TRBV3-2) and TRBJ2-2; no firm D call. V was trimmed by 0 bases and J by 0 bases, leaving 17 bases between them. Per the germline V gene, CDR1 is LGHDT and CDR2 is YNNKEL (reference sequence). The CDR3 runs 19 residues. The CDR3 loop is CASSQEVQREQTNTGELFF. CDR3 bases: TGTGCCAGCAGCCAAGAGGTACAACGAGAACAGACGAACACCGGGGAGCTGTTTTTT.

The chain is built from TRBV10-2 and TRBJ1-3; no definite D call. V lost 2 bases, J lost 0 bases, and 14 bases lay in between. CDR1 is WSHSY, CDR2 SAAADI, per germline. The CDR3 covers 17 residues. CDR3 nucleotides: TGCGCCAGCAGTGAGCTGGGCAGCCCCTCCTCTGGAAACACCATATATTTT. Translation gives CASSELGSPSSGNTIYF.

The chain employs TRBV5-5 and TRBJ2-3, with 13 bases that match TRBD2. The length of the CDR3 is 16 residues. Germline-derived CDR1 and CDR2 are SGHKS and YYEKEE (reference sequence). The J segment lost 5 bases and the V segment lost 0 bases, leaving 3 bases of the junction unmatched. The CDR3 protein is CASSLGLAGGVDTQYF. CDR3 coding DNA: TGTGCCAGCAGCTTGGGACTAGCGGGAGGTGTAGATACGCAGTATTTT.

This clone appeared a single time. This chain uses TRBV9 with TRBJ2-3, with 8 nucleotides matching TRBD2. The CDR3 has 14 amino acids. With V trimmed by 6 bases and J by 0 bases, 3 bases remained unmatched. Looked up from germline, CDR1 is SGDLS and CDR2 is YYNGEE. The CDR3 bases are TGTGCCAGCAAGGGACTAGGGAGCACAGATACGCAGTATTTT. This codes for CASKGLGSTDTQYF.

The chain joins TRBV9 to TRBJ1-3; 8 nucleotides agree with TRBD1. The CDR3 extends over 14 amino acids. CDR1 and CDR2 (germline): SGDLS, YYNGEE. V dropped 3 bases and J dropped 4; count of bases not matched to a gene: 3. In DNA, the CDR3 is TGTGCCAGCAGCGCTGGGGACAGGGGAAACACCATATATTTT. It specifies CASSAGDRGNTIYF.

The rearrangement joins TRBV6-5 to TRBJ1-1; D might be TRBD1 (6 bases). The germline V and J ends were trimmed by 7 bases and 3 bases, with 12 bases remaining between them. CDR3 size: 13 residues. Germline V lookup: CDR1 MNHEY, CDR2 SVGAGI. This CDR3 is CASTSQGYTEAFF. The CDR3 DNA reads as TGTGCCAGCACGAGCCAGGGGTACACTGAAGCTTTCTTT.

Here the CDR3 reads CASSQLAGDYEQYF. The DNA of the CDR3 is TGTGCCAGCAGCCAACTAGCGGGAGACTACGAGCAGTACTTC. V gene TRBV6-6 combines with J gene TRBJ2-7, with TRBD2 matching 11 bases. In germline, CDR1 is MNHNY, CDR2 SVGAGI (reference sequence). This CDR3 has 14 residues. The ends lost 6 bases at V and 3 bases at J; junction bases unmatched: 4.

This sequence joins TRBV5-1 and TRBJ2-1; D perhaps matches TRBD2 (6 bases). Germline-derived CDR1 and CDR2 are SGHRS and YFSETQ. This CDR3 contains 15 residues. The V end was cut by 4 bases, the J end by 8 bases, with 19 bases between. CDR3 nucleotides: TGCGCCAGCAGCCTCACGGGTGGCCCGGGGGATGAGCAGTTCTTC. This codes for CASSLTGGPGDEQFF.

The chain employs TRBV28 and TRBJ1-5, with 9 bases that match TRBD1. Germline-derived CDR1 and CDR2 are MDHEN and SYDVKM. The CDR3 has 12 residues. V lost 8 bases, J lost 8 bases, and 4 bases stayed unmatched. CDR3 protein: CASDRGMEPQHF. The CDR3 nucleotides are TGTGCCAGCGACAGGGGGATGGAGCCCCAGCATTTT.